The present T cell receptor (beta chain) was sequenced within a study of early T cells in non-severe SARS-CoV-2 infection. Study-level information: Bulk RNA taken from unsorted whole blood was sequenced, leaving chains unpaired.

Study outcomes and limitations: Sequences matched to VDJdb favored anti-spike CD8 responses, while private and CD4 specificities were missed.

This clonotype was counted between two and nine times. The antigen is undetermined. The TCR library protocol attached unique molecular identifiers to the individual cDNA molecules. TCRdb independently ran MiXCR on the 5' RACE reads; one entry per CDR3 protein. Of roughly 81,000 distinct CDR3 sequences in the sample, roughly 6% are singletons; the top ten hold 6.5% to 9%. From germline, CDR1 is SQVTM and CDR2 ANQGSEA. This CDR3 is built from 10 residues. The germline V and J ends were trimmed by 4 bases and 4 bases, with 3 bases remaining between them. The chain joins TRBV29-1 to TRBJ2-3; D unresolved. The sequence derives from an adult who was a healthcare worker with PCR-confirmed SARS-CoV-2 infection or an uninfected control (not recorded which). Material for sequencing was whole blood. The CDR3 region is CSVGPDTQYF. CDR3 nucleotide sequence: TGCAGCGTTGGACCAGATACGCAGTATTTT.